This TCR beta chain was captured by sequencing in a study of CD4 and CD8 cells across lung adenocarcinoma regions. TCRdb called the PCR reads again in MiXCR, with one record for every CDR3 protein. The sample yields 5,000 to 7,000 distinct CDR3 sequences, 51% seen once. The patients had localized lung adenocarcinoma, a non-small cell subtype. Germline V CDR1 and CDR2: SGHAT, FQDESV (reference sequence). The length of the CDR3 is 17 residues. Trimming cost V 5 bases and J 3 bases; bases outside gene matches: 14. This clonotype appeared a few times. Sequenced: CD4+ T cells from the center of a lung tumor. The clonotype was recovered from a female donor with lung adenocarcinoma. The CD4 and CD8 labels of this study may be unreliable. The chain carries TRBV11-1 and TRBJ2-3; 7 bases align to TRBD2. CDR3 in DNA: TGTGCCAGCAGCCCCCGGGGGGTGTCCAGACGAACAGATACGCAGTATTTT. This translates into CASSPRGVSRRTDTQYF.